Listed below are T cell receptor beta chains from one sample, sequenced in a study of TIL therapy for anti-PD-1-resistant metastatic lung cancer. Measured with immunoSEQ multiplex PCR; TCRdb has only the in-frame clones, and not every one. The sample lists 36,000 or so clones; around 67% were seen once. The sequenced sample was blood, obtained at baseline. These receptors came from a person between 25 and 79 years old with non-small cell lung cancer. Each CDR3 is given with its conserved first and last residue. The D gene is left open where the match is weak. A row's size may be missing; if present it is once, few, many or a size class.

d_gene	v_gene	abundance	j_gene	CDR3nt	CDR3aa
NA	TRBV7-9	few	TRBJ2-6	TGTGCCAGCAGCTTAGTCGGTGCCGGGGCCAACGTCCTGACTTTC	CASSLVGAGANVLTF
NA	TRBV19	NA	TRBJ1-5	TGTGCCAGTAGTATCCCCACGGCCCCGGACAATCAGCCCCAGCATTTT	CASSIPTAPDNQPQHF
NA	TRBV18	NA	TRBJ2-1	TGTGCCAGCTCACCACCGTACAATGAGCAGTTCTTC	CASSPPYNEQFF
NA	TRBV9	NA	TRBJ2-3	TGTGCCAGCAGCGTAGGGGGGGACTTCACAGATACGCAGTATTTT	CASSVGGDFTDTQYF
NA	TRBV9	NA	TRBJ2-3	TGTGCCAGCAGCGCCCAAGCGAGGGATACGCAGTATTTT	CASSAQARDTQYF
NA	TRBV7-3	few	TRBJ2-1	TGTGCCAGCAGCTTAGGGGTCGGGGCGCAGTTCTTC	CASSLGVGAQFF
NA	TRBV5-4	once	TRBJ1-2	TGTGCCAGCCCAACAGACAGCGCGATCAACTATGGCTACACCTTC	CASPTDSAINYGYTF
NA	TRBV28	few	TRBJ1-4	TGTGCCAGCAGTTTTCAGATGGGTGAAAAACTGTTTTTT	CASSFQMGEKLFF
NA	TRBV19	few	TRBJ1-5	TGTGCCAGTAGTATGGGGGCTTCTAATCAGCCCCAGCATTTT	CASSMGASNQPQHF
NA	TRBV19	NA	TRBJ1-2	TGTGCCAGTAGTATAAGGCTGCTACCACCTAACTATGGCTACACCTTC	CASSIRLLPPNYGYTF
TRBD1	TRBV7-9	NA	TRBJ1-6	TGTGCCAGCAGCGCCGGGACAGTTGGTTCACCCCTCCACTTT	CASSAGTVGSPLHF
NA	TRBV29-1	NA	TRBJ2-5	TGCAGCCCGGCAGCTGGGGAGACCCAGTACTTC	CSPAAGETQYF